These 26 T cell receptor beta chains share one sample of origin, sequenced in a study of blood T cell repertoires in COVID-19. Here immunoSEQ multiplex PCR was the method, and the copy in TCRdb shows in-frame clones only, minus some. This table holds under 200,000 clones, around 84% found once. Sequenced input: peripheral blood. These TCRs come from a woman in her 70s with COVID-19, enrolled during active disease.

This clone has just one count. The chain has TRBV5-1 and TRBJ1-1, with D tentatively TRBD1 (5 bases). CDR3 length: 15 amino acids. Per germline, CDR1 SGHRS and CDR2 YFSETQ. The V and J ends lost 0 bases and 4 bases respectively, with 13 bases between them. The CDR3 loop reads CASSLGRVFGTEAFF. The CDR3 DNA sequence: TGCGCCAGCAGCTTGGGCAGGGTGTTCGGCACTGAAGCTTTCTTT. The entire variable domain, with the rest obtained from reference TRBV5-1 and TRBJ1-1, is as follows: KAGVTQTPRYLIKTRGQQVTLSCSPISGHRSVSWYQQTPGQGLQFLFEYFSETQRNKGNFPGRFSGRQFSNSRSEMNVSTLELGDSALYLCASSLGRVFGTEAFFGQGTRLTVV.

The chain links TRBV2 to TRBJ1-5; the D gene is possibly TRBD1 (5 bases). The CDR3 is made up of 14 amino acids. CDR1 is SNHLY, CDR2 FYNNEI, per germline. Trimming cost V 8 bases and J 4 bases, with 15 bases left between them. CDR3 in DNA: TGTGCCAGCGCCGGGTTGACAGCTAATCAGCCCCAGCATTTT. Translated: CASAGLTANQPQHF.

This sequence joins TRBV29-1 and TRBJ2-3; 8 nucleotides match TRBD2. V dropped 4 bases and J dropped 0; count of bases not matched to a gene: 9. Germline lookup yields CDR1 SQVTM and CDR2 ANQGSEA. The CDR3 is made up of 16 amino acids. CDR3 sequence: CSVGLAGRGSTDTQYF. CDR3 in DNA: TGCAGCGTTGGGTTAGCGGGGAGGGGGAGCACAGATACGCAGTATTTT.

CDR3 residues: CATSPRTSFGNTIYF. As DNA, the CDR3 is TGTGCCACCAGCCCCCGGACTAGTTTTGGAAACACCATATATTTT. The chain employs TRBV15 and TRBJ1-3; no clear D gene. Germline V gene sequence: CDR1 LNHNV, CDR2 YYDKDF (reference sequence). V lost 5 bases and J 3 bases, leaving 14 bases between the germline ends. This CDR3 comprises 15 residues.

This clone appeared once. The CDR3 nucleotides read TGCAGCGTTGAATGGGCTAGCGGGAGTCTTAAGCAGTACTTC. Amino acid sequence: CSVEWASGSLKQYF. The chain couples TRBV29-1 to TRBJ2-7, with TRBD2 identical over 10 bases. The CDR3 runs 14 residues. V shed 2 bases, J shed 8 bases, and the junction held 9 bases outside the gene matches. Per germline, CDR1 SQVTM and CDR2 ANQGSEA.

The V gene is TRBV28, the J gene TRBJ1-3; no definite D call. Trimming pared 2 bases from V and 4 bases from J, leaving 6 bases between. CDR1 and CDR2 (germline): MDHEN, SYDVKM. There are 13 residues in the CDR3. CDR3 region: CASSLPRGNTIYF. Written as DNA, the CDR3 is TGTGCCAGCAGTTTACCCAGGGGAAACACCATATATTTT.

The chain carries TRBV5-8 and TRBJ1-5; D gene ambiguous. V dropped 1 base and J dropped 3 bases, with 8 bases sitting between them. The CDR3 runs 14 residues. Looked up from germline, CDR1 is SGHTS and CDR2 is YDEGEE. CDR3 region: CASSLRRINQPQHF. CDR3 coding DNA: TGTGCCAGCAGCTTGCGGCGGATCAATCAGCCCCAGCATTTT.

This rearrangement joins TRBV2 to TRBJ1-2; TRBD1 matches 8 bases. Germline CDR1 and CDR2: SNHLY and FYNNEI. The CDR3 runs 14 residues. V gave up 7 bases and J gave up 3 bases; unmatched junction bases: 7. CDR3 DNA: TGTGCCAGCACAGGGGGCGAGGTCGACTATGGCTACACCTTC. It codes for CASTGGEVDYGYTF.

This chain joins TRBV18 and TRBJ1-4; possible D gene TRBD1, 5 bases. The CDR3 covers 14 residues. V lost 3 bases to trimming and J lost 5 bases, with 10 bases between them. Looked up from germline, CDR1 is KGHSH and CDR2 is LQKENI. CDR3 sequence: CASSPGRGNEKLFF. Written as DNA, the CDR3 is TGTGCCAGCTCACCGGGCCGGGGGAATGAAAAACTGTTTTTT.

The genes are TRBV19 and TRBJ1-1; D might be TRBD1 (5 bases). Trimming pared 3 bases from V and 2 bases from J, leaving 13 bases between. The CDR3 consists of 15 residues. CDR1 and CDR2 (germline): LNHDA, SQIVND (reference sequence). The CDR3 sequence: CASSMIKGHNTEAFF. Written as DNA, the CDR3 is TGTGCCAGTAGTATGATTAAGGGGCACAACACTGAAGCTTTCTTT.

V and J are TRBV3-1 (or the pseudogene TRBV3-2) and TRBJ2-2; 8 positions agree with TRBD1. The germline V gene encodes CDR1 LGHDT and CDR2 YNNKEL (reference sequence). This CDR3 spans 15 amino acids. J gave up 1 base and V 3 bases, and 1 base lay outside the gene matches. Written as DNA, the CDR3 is TGTGCCAGCAGCCACAGGGGGCTGAACACCGGGGAGCTGTTTTTT. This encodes CASSHRGLNTGELFF.

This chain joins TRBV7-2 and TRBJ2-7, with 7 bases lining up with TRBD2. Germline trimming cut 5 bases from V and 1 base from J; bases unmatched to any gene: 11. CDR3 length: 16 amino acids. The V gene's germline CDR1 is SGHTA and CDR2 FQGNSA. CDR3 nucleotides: TGTGCCAGCAGCGCTCCCCGTCCTAGCGGATCCTACGAGCAGTACTTC. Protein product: CASSAPRPSGSYEQYF. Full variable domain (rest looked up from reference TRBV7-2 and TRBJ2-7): GAGVSQSPSNKVTEKGKDVELRCDPISGHTALYWYRQSLGQGLEFLIYFQGNSAPDKSGLPSDRFSAERTGGSVSTLTIQRTQQEDSAVYLCASSAPRPSGSYEQYFGPGTRLTVT.

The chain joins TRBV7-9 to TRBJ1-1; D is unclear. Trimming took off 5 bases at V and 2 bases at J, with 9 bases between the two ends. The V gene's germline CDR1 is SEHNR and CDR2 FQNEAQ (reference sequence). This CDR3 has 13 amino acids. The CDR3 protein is CASSPHGNTEAFF. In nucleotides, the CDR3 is TGTGCCAGCAGCCCCCACGGTAACACTGAAGCTTTCTTT. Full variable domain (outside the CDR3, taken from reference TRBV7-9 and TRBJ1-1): DTGVSQNPRHKITKRGQNVTFRCDPISEHNRLYWYRQTLGQGPEFLTYFQNEAQLEKSRLLSDRFSAERPKGSFSTLEIQRTEQGDSAMYLCASSPHGNTEAFFGQGTRLTVV.

The CDR3 DNA reads TGTGCCTCGGGAGGGTTCTCTGGAAACACCATATATTTT. Translation gives CASGGFSGNTIYF. The chain joins TRBV6-5 to TRBJ1-3; no definite D call. The CDR3 consists of 13 residues. Trimming cost V 11 bases and J 0 bases, with 11 bases left between them. Germline values: CDR1 MNHEY, CDR2 SVGAGI.

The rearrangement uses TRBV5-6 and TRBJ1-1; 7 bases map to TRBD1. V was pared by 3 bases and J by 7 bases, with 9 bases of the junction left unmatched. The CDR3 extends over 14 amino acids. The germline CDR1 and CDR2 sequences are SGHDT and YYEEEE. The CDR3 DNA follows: TGTGCCAGCAGCTCGACAGGGACGGGGTATGAAGCTTTCTTT. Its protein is CASSSTGTGYEAFF.

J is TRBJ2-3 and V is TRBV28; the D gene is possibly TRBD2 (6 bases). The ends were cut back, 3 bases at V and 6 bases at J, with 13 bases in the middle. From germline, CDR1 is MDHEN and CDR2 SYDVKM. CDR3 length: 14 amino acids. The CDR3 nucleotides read TGTGCCAGCAGTTTCCCGACTAGTTCCGATACGCAGTATTTT. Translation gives CASSFPTSSDTQYF.

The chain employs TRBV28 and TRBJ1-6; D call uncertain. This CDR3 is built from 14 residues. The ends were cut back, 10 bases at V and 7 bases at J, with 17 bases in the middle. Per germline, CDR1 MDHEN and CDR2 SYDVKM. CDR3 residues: CATISRGLNSPLHF. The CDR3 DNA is TGTGCCACCATTTCCCGAGGGTTGAATTCACCCCTCCACTTT. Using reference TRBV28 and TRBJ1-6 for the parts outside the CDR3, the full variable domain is DVKVTQSSRYLVKRTGEKVFLECVQDMDHENMFWYRQDPGLGLRLIYFSYDVKMKEKGDIPEGYSVSREKKERFSLILESASTNQTSMYLCATISRGLNSPLHFGNGTRLTVT.

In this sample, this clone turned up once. The chain's CDR3 is CASSYGRAFGTEAFF. CDR3 in DNA: TGTGCCAGCAGTTACGGCAGGGCGTTTGGCACTGAAGCTTTCTTT. The V gene is TRBV6-5, the J gene TRBJ1-1, with TRBD1 as a possible D gene (5 bases). The CDR3 consists of 15 residues. The germline gives CDR1 MNHEY, CDR2 SVGAGI. Trimming cost V 2 bases and J 4 bases, with 14 bases left between them.

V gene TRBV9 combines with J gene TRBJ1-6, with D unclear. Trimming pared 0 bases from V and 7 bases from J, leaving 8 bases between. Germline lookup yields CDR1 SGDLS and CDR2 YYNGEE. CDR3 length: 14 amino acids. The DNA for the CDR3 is TGTGCCAGCAGCGTAGTTTCGGAGAATTCACCCCTCCACTTT. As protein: CASSVVSENSPLHF.

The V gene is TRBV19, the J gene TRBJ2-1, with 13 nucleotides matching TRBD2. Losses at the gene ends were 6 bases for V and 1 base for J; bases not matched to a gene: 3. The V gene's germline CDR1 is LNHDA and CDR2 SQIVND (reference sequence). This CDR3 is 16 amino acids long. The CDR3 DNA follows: TGTGCCAGTAGGGGACTAGCGGGGACATCCTACAATGAGCAGTTCTTC. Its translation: CASRGLAGTSYNEQFF.

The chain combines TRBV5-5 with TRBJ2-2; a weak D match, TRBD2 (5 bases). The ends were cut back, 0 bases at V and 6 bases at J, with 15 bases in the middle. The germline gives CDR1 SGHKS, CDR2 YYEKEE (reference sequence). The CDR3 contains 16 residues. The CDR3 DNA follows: TGTGCCAGCAGCTTGGAACCCGGAGGTTGGTCCGGGGAGCTGTTTTTT. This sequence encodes CASSLEPGGWSGELFF.

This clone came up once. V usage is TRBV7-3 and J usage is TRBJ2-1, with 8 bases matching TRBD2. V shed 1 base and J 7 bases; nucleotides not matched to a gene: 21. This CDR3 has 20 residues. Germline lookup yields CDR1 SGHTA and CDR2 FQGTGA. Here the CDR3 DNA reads TGTGCCAGCAGCTTAAGACCAGCGGGGGTCCAAACCGCTTTATGGAATGAGCAGTTCTTC. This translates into CASSLRPAGVQTALWNEQFF. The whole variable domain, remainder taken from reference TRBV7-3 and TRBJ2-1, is GAGVSQTPSNKVTEKGKYVELRCDPISGHTALYWYRQSLGQGPEFLIYFQGTGAADDSGLPNDRFFAVRPEGSVSTLKIQRTERGDSAVYLCASSLRPAGVQTALWNEQFFGPGTRLTVL.

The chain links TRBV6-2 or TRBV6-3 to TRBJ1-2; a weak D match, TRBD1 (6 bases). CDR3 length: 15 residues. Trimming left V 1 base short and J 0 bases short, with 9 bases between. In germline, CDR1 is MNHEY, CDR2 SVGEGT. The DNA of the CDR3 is TGTGCCAGCAGTTACTTCCACAGGGCTAACTATGGCTACACCTTC. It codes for CASSYFHRANYGYTF.

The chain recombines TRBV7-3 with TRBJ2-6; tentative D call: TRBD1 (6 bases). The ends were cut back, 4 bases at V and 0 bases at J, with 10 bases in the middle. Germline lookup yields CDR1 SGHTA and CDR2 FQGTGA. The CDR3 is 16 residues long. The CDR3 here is CASSSFRGSGANVLTF. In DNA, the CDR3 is TGTGCCAGCAGCTCCTTCAGGGGCTCTGGGGCCAACGTCCTGACTTTC.

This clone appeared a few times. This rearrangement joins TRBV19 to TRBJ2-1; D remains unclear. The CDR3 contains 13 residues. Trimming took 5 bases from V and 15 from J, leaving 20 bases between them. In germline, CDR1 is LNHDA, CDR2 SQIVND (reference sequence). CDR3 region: CASSDLGHFTPFF. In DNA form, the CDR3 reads TGTGCCAGTAGTGATCTAGGCCATTTTACGCCGTTCTTC.

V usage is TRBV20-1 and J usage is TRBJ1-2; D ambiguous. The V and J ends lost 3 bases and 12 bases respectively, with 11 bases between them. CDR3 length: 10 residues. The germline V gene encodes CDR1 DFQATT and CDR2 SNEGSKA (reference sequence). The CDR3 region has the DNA TGCAGTGCTAGTTCCTCGGGTCACACCTTC. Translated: CSASSSGHTF.